Shown below are 17 T cell receptor beta chains from a single sample sequenced in a study of OX40 agonist ivuxolimab in advanced cancers. Clones were sequenced by immunoSEQ multiplex PCR, and TCRdb holds only the in-frame ones, with some missing. The sample records around 95,000 clones, approximately 91% being singletons. Here the sequenced sample was CD4+ or CD8+ T cells sorted from blood, taken in a trial of the OX40 agonist ivuxolimab. Receptors were obtained from an adult with an advanced solid tumor such as melanoma, head and neck, liver or kidney cancer.

The chain uses TRBV19 and TRBJ1-5, with D maybe TRBD1 (6 bases). Germline-derived CDR1 and CDR2 are LNHDA and SQIVND (reference sequence). This CDR3 is 17 amino acids long. V lost 5 bases to trimming and J lost 4 bases, with 21 bases between them. The CDR3 nucleotides read TGTGCCAGTAGTCCAATAGCCGGACAGCGTTTTAATCAGCCCCAGCATTTT. Protein sequence: CASSPIAGQRFNQPQHF.

The J gene is TRBJ1-3, the V gene TRBV7-9, with D hard to call. Per the germline V gene, CDR1 is SEHNR and CDR2 is FQNEAQ (reference sequence). The CDR3 is 13 amino acids. The V gene lost 1 base and the J gene lost 4 bases, with 5 bases spanning the gap. CDR3 region: CASSLGQGNTIYF. The CDR3 coding sequence is TGTGCCAGCAGCTTAGGGCAAGGAAACACCATATATTTT.

The J gene is TRBJ1-5, the V gene TRBV5-1; D call uncertain. V was trimmed by 1 base and J by 5 bases, leaving 7 bases between them. The CDR3 loop spans 13 amino acids. The V gene's germline CDR1 is SGHRS and CDR2 YFSETQ. The DNA of the CDR3 is TGCGCCAGCAGCTTGTCAACCGATCAGCCCCAGCATTTT. Translated: CASSLSTDQPQHF. Full variable domain (outside the CDR3, taken from reference TRBV5-1 and TRBJ1-5): KAGVTQTPRYLIKTRGQQVTLSCSPISGHRSVSWYQQTPGQGLQFLFEYFSETQRNKGNFPGRFSGRQFSNSRSEMNVSTLELGDSALYLCASSLSTDQPQHFGDGTRLSIL.

The chain couples TRBV5-4 to TRBJ1-4, with a weak D call TRBD1 (5 bases). The CDR3 runs 13 residues. V was shortened by 1 base and J by 5 bases, with 6 bases between the two germline ends. Germline-derived CDR1 and CDR2 are SGHNT and YYREEE (reference sequence). CDR3 DNA sequence: TGTGCCAGCAGCTTGAAGGGGAATGAAAAACTGTTTTTT. It encodes CASSLKGNEKLFF. Using reference TRBV5-4 and TRBJ1-4 for the parts outside the CDR3, the full variable domain is ETGVTQSPTHLIKTRGQQVTLRCSSQSGHNTVSWYQQALGQGPQFIFQYYREEENGRGNFPPRFSGLQFPNYSSELNVNALELDDSALYLCASSLKGNEKLFFGSGTQLSVL.

The chain employs TRBV4-3 and TRBJ1-6, with TRBD1 as a possible D gene (5 bases). Trimming stripped 3 bases from V and 15 bases from J, with 21 bases between. Germline V CDR1 and CDR2: LGHNA, YSLEER. The CDR3 length is 15 residues. The CDR3 DNA sequence: TGCGCCAGCAGCCATGACGCCTGGGGCAGGGTGAACCTCCACTTT. Translating it yields CASSHDAWGRVNLHF.

J is TRBJ2-3 and V is TRBV11-2; no definite D call. The germline CDR1 and CDR2 sequences are SGHAT and FQNNGV. Trimming stripped 1 base from V and 0 bases from J, with 11 bases between. The CDR3 has 16 residues. In DNA form, the CDR3 reads TGTGCCAGCAGCTTAGCTGGCGGAACTAGCACAGATACGCAGTATTTT. It encodes CASSLAGGTSTDTQYF.

The chain uses TRBV27 and TRBJ2-5; 13 nucleotides agree with TRBD2. The J segment lost 3 bases and the V segment lost 4 bases, leaving 5 bases of the junction unmatched. The germline gives CDR1 MNHEY, CDR2 SMNVEV (reference sequence). This CDR3 region has 16 residues. The DNA for the CDR3 is TGTGCCAGCAGTTCAACGGGACTAGCGGGAAAAGAGACCCAGTACTTC. It codes for CASSSTGLAGKETQYF.

The chain employs TRBV7-2 and TRBJ2-3; maybe TRBD2 (5 bases). Germline V gene data show CDR1 as SGHTA and CDR2 as FQGNSA. V lost 3 bases, J lost 4 bases, and 11 bases lay in between. This CDR3 is built from 14 residues. The CDR3 DNA reads as TGTGCCAGCAGCTTCGGGCGGCGGGCAGATACGCAGTATTTT. Protein product: CASSFGRRADTQYF.

The chain couples TRBV27 to TRBJ2-7; D possibly matches TRBD1 or TRBD2 (5 bases each). Germline V gene data show CDR1 as MNHEY and CDR2 as SMNVEV (reference sequence). V was shortened by 4 bases and J by 1 base, with 11 bases between the two germline ends. This CDR3 is built from 14 residues. CDR3 amino acids: CASSSGTKSYEQYF. The CDR3 nucleotides read TGTGCCAGCAGTTCCGGGACGAAGTCCTACGAGCAGTACTTC.

The CDR3 bases are TGTGCCAGCAGCTTAGTAGGCCAGCTACATAATGAAAAACTGTTTTTT. Translated, it gives CASSLVGQLHNEKLFF. V usage is TRBV7-2 and J usage is TRBJ1-4; the D is unclear. The CDR3 spans 16 residues. Trimming stripped 1 base from V and 4 bases from J, with 13 bases between. Germline lookup yields CDR1 SGHTA and CDR2 FQGNSA.

This clone was seen only once. In DNA, the CDR3 is TGTGCCAGCAGCCAAGATTTTAGCGGGGGGGCGTACGAGCAGTACTTC. Its protein is CASSQDFSGGAYEQYF. This chain uses TRBV4-2 with TRBJ2-7, with 11 bases aligning to TRBD2. Germline values: CDR1 LGHNA, CDR2 YNFKEQ. J was trimmed by 4 bases and V by 0 bases; bases with no gene match: 5. This CDR3 has 16 amino acids.

The V and J genes are TRBV10-3 and TRBJ2-1; 12 bases map to TRBD2. This CDR3 has 17 amino acids. J gave up 0 bases and V 4 bases, and 4 bases lay outside the gene matches. Germline V lookup: CDR1 ENHRY, CDR2 SYGVKD. The CDR3 coding sequence is TGTGCCATCAGTGGGACTAGCGGGACAAGCTCCTACAATGAGCAGTTCTTC. The encoded protein is CAISGTSGTSSYNEQFF.

The chain employs TRBV2 and TRBJ2-3, with 9 bases matching TRBD2. CDR1 and CDR2 from the germline V gene are SNHLY and FYNNEI. The trim removed 3 bases at V and 4 bases at J, leaving 11 bases unmatched. The CDR3 extends over 17 amino acids. The CDR3 nucleotides are TGTGCCAGCAGTGAGAGATGGCGGGGGGGCCCCTCAGATACGCAGTATTTT. Its translation is CASSERWRGGPSDTQYF.

DNA for the CDR3: TGTGCCAGCAGCGAGGGACACGCCTACGAGCAGTACTTC. Protein product: CASSEGHAYEQYF. This rearrangement joins TRBV7-2 to TRBJ2-7; D is perhaps TRBD1 (6 bases). Germline V CDR1 and CDR2: SGHTA, FQGNSA. The CDR3 covers 13 residues. Trimming stripped 5 bases from V and 2 bases from J, with 10 bases between.

This clone appeared a few times. The chain combines TRBV4-3 with TRBJ2-5; TRBD2 aligns across 12 bases. Germline CDR1 and CDR2: LGHNA and YSLEER. V shed 3 bases and J 6 bases; nucleotides not matched to a gene: 11. CDR3 length: 17 residues. The CDR3 sequence is CASSQEPSGGAVKTQYF. Written as DNA, the CDR3 is TGCGCCAGCAGCCAGGAACCTAGCGGGGGGGCCGTAAAGACCCAGTACTTC.

This clone appeared a single time. The J gene is TRBJ2-5, the V gene TRBV18; tentative D call: TRBD1 (6 bases). V lost 5 bases, J lost 3 bases, and 10 bases lay in between. Germline values: CDR1 KGHSH, CDR2 LQKENI. This CDR3 contains 13 residues. The CDR3 DNA reads as TGTGCCAGCTCATTGCGACAGGAAGAGACCCAGTACTTC. It encodes CASSLRQEETQYF.

The gene calls are TRBV16 and TRBJ2-3; D uncertain. V lost 3 bases, J lost 0 bases, and 1 base lay in between. The CDR3 totals 12 residues. Germline V gene lookup returns CDR1 KGHSY and CDR2 FQNENV. The CDR3, as DNA: TGTGCCAGCAGCCACAGCACAGATACGCAGTATTTT. Its protein is CASSHSTDTQYF.